Presented here are 25 T cell receptor beta chains from one specimen sequenced in a study of T cell responses to AZD1222 COVID-19 vaccine. Some clones are missing from TCRdb's copy, which holds only in-frame ones; the method was immunoSEQ multiplex PCR. In the table there are tens of thousands of clones, 90% of which are singletons. The sample in question was peripheral blood, obtained 28 days after the second AZD1222 dose. All receptors come from an adult who received the AZD1222 COVID-19 vaccine.

This chain links TRBV24-1 with TRBJ1-1; TRBD1 matches at 7 bases. CDR1 and CDR2 (germline): KGHDR, SFDVKD. V lost 6 bases, J lost 4 bases, and 13 bases stayed unmatched. The CDR3 loop spans 16 amino acids. The CDR3 region has the DNA TGTGCCACCAGTAGAGGAGGGGGCGCCGGTGGCACTGAAGCTTTCTTT. Protein: CATSRGGGAGGTEAFF.

CDR3: CASARGGSGDTQYF. DNA of the CDR3: TGTGCCAGTGCCAGGGGGGGCAGTGGAGATACGCAGTATTTT. The rearrangement joins TRBV19 to TRBJ2-3, with D perhaps matching TRBD1 or TRBD2 (7 bases each). The CDR3 is 14 amino acids. Germline values: CDR1 LNHDA, CDR2 SQIVND (reference sequence). Between the trimmed V and J ends, which lost 8 bases and 5 bases, there was a span of 17 bases.

The chain recombines TRBV20-1 with TRBJ2-1; D remains ambiguous. Germline V gives CDR1 DFQATT, CDR2 SNEGSKA (reference sequence). This CDR3 comprises 14 residues. V was pared by 3 bases and J by 6 bases, with 15 bases between. As DNA, the CDR3 is TGCAGTGCTAGTCAGTTGGGCCACTCCAATGAGCAGTTCTTC. Protein: CSASQLGHSNEQFF.

J is TRBJ2-7 and V is TRBV19, with 7 bases identical to TRBD1. Germline CDR1 is LNHDA and CDR2 is SQIVND (reference sequence). V gave up 1 base and J gave up 3 bases; unmatched junction bases: 6. The CDR3 runs 15 residues. The CDR3: CASSIGQGASYEQYF. The CDR3 region has the DNA TGTGCCAGTAGTATAGGACAGGGAGCTAGCTACGAGCAGTACTTC.

The V call is TRBV20-1, the J call TRBJ2-7; D is undetermined. The ends were cut back, 7 bases at V and 4 bases at J, with 11 bases in the middle. This CDR3 has 11 amino acids. Germline V gives CDR1 DFQATT, CDR2 SNEGSKA (reference sequence). For the CDR3, the DNA is TGCAGTGTATCCAGCCAGTACGAGCAGTACTTC. Its translation is CSVSSQYEQYF.

This rearrangement joins TRBV5-1 to TRBJ2-1; TRBD2 matches 7 bases. This CDR3 has 15 amino acids. Germline V gene data show CDR1 as SGHRS and CDR2 as YFSETQ. V was clipped by 2 bases and J by 4 bases; unmatched bases: 6. DNA of the CDR3: TGCGCCAGCAGCTTCCCGACTAGCCGATACAATGAGCAGTTCTTC. It translates to CASSFPTSRYNEQFF.

J is TRBJ2-5 and V is TRBV5-1; D is perhaps TRBD1 (5 bases). CDR3 length equals 16 residues. Looked up from germline, CDR1 is SGHRS and CDR2 is YFSETQ. Deletions cut 4 bases from V and 5 bases from J, with 21 bases between. CDR3 in DNA: TGCGCCAGCAGCAGGGGTTCCGAATCGGAAGGGGAGACCCAGTACTTC. Its translation: CASSRGSESEGETQYF.

This sequence joins TRBV3-1 (or the pseudogene TRBV3-2) and TRBJ2-7; perhaps TRBD2 as D (5 bases). Per germline, CDR1 LGHDT and CDR2 YNNKEL (reference sequence). V lost 4 bases and J 6 bases, leaving 16 bases between the germline ends. The CDR3 runs to 14 residues. The CDR3 region is CASSPHPAGAEQYF. CDR3 coding DNA: TGTGCCAGCAGCCCCCACCCCGCGGGTGCCGAGCAGTACTTC.

This clone was found once. The CDR3 region is CASSPGLAANEQFF. The CDR3 bases are TGTGCCAGCAGCCCGGGACTAGCGGCCAATGAGCAGTTCTTC. The chain recombines TRBV9 with TRBJ2-1; 11 nucleotides align to TRBD2. V shed 4 bases, J shed 6 bases, and the junction held 3 bases outside the gene matches. This CDR3 comprises 14 residues. From germline, CDR1 is SGDLS and CDR2 YYNGEE.

The chain employs TRBV19 and TRBJ2-3, with TRBD2 identical over 11 bases. CDR3 length: 15 residues. The V gene end was trimmed by 8 bases and the J gene end by 0 bases; junction bases not matched to a gene: 4. Germline-derived CDR1 and CDR2 are LNHDA and SQIVND (reference sequence). CDR3 coding DNA: TGTGCCAGTCAGTGGACTAGCGGGAGCACAGATACGCAGTATTTT. The encoded protein is CASQWTSGSTDTQYF.

There are a few counts of this clone. Mismatch with germline at one junction end may stem from a read error. This sequence joins TRBV9 and TRBJ2-2; D call uncertain. Germline CDR1 is SGDLS and CDR2 is YYNGEE. CDR3 size: 14 residues. This CDR3 is CASSVRPKTGELFF. The CDR3 DNA reads TGTGCCAGCAGCGTAAGACCGAAGACCGGGGAGCTGTTTTTT. Filled out from reference TRBV9 and TRBJ2-2, the complete variable domain reads DSGVTQTPKHLITATGQRVTLRCSPRSGDLSVYWYQQSLDQGLQFLIQYYNGEERAKGNILERFSAQQFPDLHSELNLSSLELGDSALYFCASSVRPKTGELFFGEGSRLTVL.

The chain recombines TRBV3-1 (or the pseudogene TRBV3-2) with TRBJ1-2; TRBD1 matches 7 bases. V trimming: 4 bases; J trimming: 7 bases; junction bases outside the gene matches: 6. This CDR3 is built from 13 residues. In germline, CDR1 is LGHDT, CDR2 YNNKEL (reference sequence). Written as DNA, the CDR3 is TGTGCCAGCAGCCTCGGACAGGACCGTGGCTACACCTTC. Translating gives CASSLGQDRGYTF.

V usage is TRBV28 and J usage is TRBJ1-3; D call uncertain. V lost 5 bases and J lost 0, with 8 bases in between. This CDR3 has 14 residues. Germline CDR1 MDHEN, CDR2 SYDVKM. CDR3 sequence (DNA): TGTGCCAGCAGTCCTTCTTACTCTGGAAACACCATATATTTT. It is translated as CASSPSYSGNTIYF.

This chain links TRBV6-5 with TRBJ1-2; D ambiguous. CDR1 and CDR2 from the germline V gene are MNHEY and SVGAGI. Trimming took 5 bases from V and 1 from J, leaving 11 bases between them. This CDR3 has 14 amino acids. The CDR3: CASSIHEVNYGYTF. CDR3 sequence (DNA): TGTGCCAGCAGTATCCACGAAGTTAACTATGGCTACACCTTC.

The chain carries TRBV28 and TRBJ1-2; no firm D call. The V gene's germline CDR1 is MDHEN and CDR2 SYDVKM. With 3 bases removed from V and 4 bases from J, the gap between germline ends came to 15 bases. The CDR3 loop spans 15 amino acids. Written as DNA, the CDR3 is TGTGCCAGCAGTTTGTCAAATACTCGTCCCTATGGCTACACCTTC. Residues: CASSLSNTRPYGYTF.

V usage is TRBV6-5 and J usage is TRBJ2-1; the D call may be TRBD1 or TRBD2 (5 bases each). This CDR3 is 12 amino acids long. Germline CDR1 and CDR2: MNHEY and SVGAGI. Trimming took off 11 bases at V and 9 bases at J, with 17 bases between the two ends. The CDR3 region is CAARDAGREQFF. The CDR3 DNA follows: TGTGCCGCCCGGGACGCAGGACGTGAGCAGTTCTTC.

V is TRBV14 and J is TRBJ2-7; D is uncertain. V lost 0 bases, J lost 7 bases, and 7 bases lay in between. The germline gives CDR1 SGHDN, CDR2 FVKESK. The CDR3 is made up of 12 amino acids. The CDR3 reads CASSQDKREQYF. CDR3 DNA sequence: TGTGCCAGCAGCCAAGATAAACGAGAGCAGTACTTC.

V is TRBV9 and J is TRBJ1-1; D unresolved. V was pared by 2 bases and J by 5 bases, with 10 bases between. The germline CDR1 and CDR2 sequences are SGDLS and YYNGEE. This CDR3 comprises 13 residues. In DNA form, the CDR3 reads TGTGCCAGCAGCGTGGGTTCGGGGACTGAAGCTTTCTTT. This encodes CASSVGSGTEAFF.

The gene calls are TRBV19 and TRBJ1-5; the match to TRBD1 covers 7 bases. CDR3 length: 15 amino acids. CDR1 is LNHDA and CDR2 is SQIVND in the germline V gene (reference sequence). V shed 8 bases and J 3 bases; nucleotides not matched to a gene: 10. The CDR3 coding sequence is TGTGCCAGTGGCAGGGGGGGTGAGAACAATCAGCCCCAGCATTTT. Protein product: CASGRGGENNQPQHF.

The chain combines TRBV15 with TRBJ2-1; 13 nucleotides line up with TRBD2. The CDR3 totals 15 residues. Looked up from germline, CDR1 is LNHNV and CDR2 is YYDKDF (reference sequence). The V segment lost 5 bases and the J segment 12 bases; nucleotides outside the gene matches: 10. The CDR3 DNA sequence: TGTGCCACCAGCCCCGGGACTAGCGGGGTGCCCGGGCAGTTCTTC. It specifies CATSPGTSGVPGQFF.

J is TRBJ1-2 and V is TRBV21-1. TRBV21-1 is recorded as a pseudogene. The CDR3 runs 14 residues. CDR3 sequence (DNA): TGTGCCAGCAGGGCACCAAGCCGCCCCTATGGCTACACCTTC. Amino acid sequence: CASRAPSRPYGYTF.

The chain links TRBV6-5 to TRBJ2-2; weak D call: TRBD1 (6 bases). The CDR3 totals 16 residues. Germline CDR1 and CDR2: MNHEY and SVGAGI. V lost 2 bases and J 5 bases, leaving 15 bases between the germline ends. This CDR3 reads CASSYTREGGTGELFF. CDR3 sequence (DNA): TGTGCCAGCAGTTACACCCGGGAAGGGGGAACCGGGGAGCTGTTTTTT.

The chain links TRBV5-1 to TRBJ2-6; TRBD1 aligns across 10 bases. V gave up 4 bases and J gave up 0 bases; unmatched junction bases: 4. The CDR3 totals 17 residues. Germline CDR1 is SGHRS and CDR2 is YFSETQ. CDR3 in DNA: TGCGCCAGCAGCCTGGGACAGGGGAGCTCTGGGGCCAACGTCCTGACTTTC. Translating it yields CASSLGQGSSGANVLTF.

The table lists this clone with a few counts. The limits of the CDR3 on the DNA are not certain, so only TCRdb's listed CDR3 is given. The chain recombines TRBV6-2 or TRBV6-3 with TRBJ1-5. The CDR3 spans 16 residues, counting both ends. Germline V gives CDR1 MNHEY, CDR2 SVGEGT. This CDR3 reads CASSSSRGSSNQPQHF.

The rearrangement links TRBV3-1 (or the pseudogene TRBV3-2) to TRBJ2-7; tentatively, D is TRBD2 (5 bases). Trimming removed 4 bases from V and 3 bases from J, with 7 bases in between. CDR1 and CDR2 from the germline V gene are LGHDT and YNNKEL (reference sequence). The CDR3 loop spans 12 amino acids. The CDR3 loop is CASSPRDYEQYF. The CDR3 DNA reads TGTGCCAGCAGCCCCCGGGACTACGAGCAGTACTTC.